One sample yielded the 8 T cell receptor beta chains listed below, sequenced in a study of blood T cell repertoires in COVID-19. The assay was immunoSEQ multiplex PCR, and TCRdb's table has in-frame clones only and misses some. This sample yields 200,000 to 300,000 clones, of which approximately 84% are seen a single time; roughly 4% belongs to the top ten. The sequencing input was peripheral blood. Receptor source: a man aged 50 to 60 with acute or convalescent COVID-19.

The rearrangement joins TRBV30 to TRBJ1-2; 7 positions agree with TRBD1. With V trimmed by 2 bases and J by 5 bases, 8 bases remained unmatched. The CDR3 loop spans 14 amino acids. Germline CDR1 GTSNPN, CDR2 SVGIG (reference sequence). The CDR3 reads CAWSPGPGGYGYTF. The CDR3 nucleotides are TGTGCCTGGAGTCCGGGACCAGGGGGTTATGGCTACACCTTC. The whole variable domain, remainder taken from reference TRBV30 and TRBJ1-2, is SQTIHQWPATLVQPVGSPLSLECTVEGTSNPNLYWYRQAAGRGLQLLFYSVGIGQISSEVPQNLSASRPQDRQFILSSKKLLLSDSGFYLCAWSPGPGGYGYTFGSGTRLTVV.

The chain joins TRBV18 to TRBJ1-3; D gene ambiguous. Germline CDR1 is KGHSH and CDR2 is LQKENI. The ends were cut back, 3 bases at V and 0 bases at J, with 12 bases in the middle. CDR3 length: 16 amino acids. CDR3 loop: CASSPEVWGSGNTIYF. The CDR3, as DNA: TGTGCCAGCTCACCGGAGGTTTGGGGCTCTGGAAACACCATATATTTT.

V is TRBV13 and J is TRBJ1-2, with TRBD1 matching 9 bases. There are 15 residues in the CDR3. Per the germline V gene, CDR1 is PRHDT and CDR2 is FYEKMQ (reference sequence). Unmatched junction bases numbered 5, after V lost 2 bases and J lost 4 bases. CDR3 loop: CASSLRDRDIYGYTF. CDR3 bases: TGTGCCAGCAGCTTAAGGGACAGGGATATCTATGGCTACACCTTC.

The genes are TRBV6-5 and TRBJ2-7, with 8 bases lining up with TRBD1. The germline V gene has CDR1 MNHEY and CDR2 SVGAGI. CDR3 length: 14 residues. The junction had 11 bases not matched to a gene; V was cut back by 7 bases and J by 6 bases. CDR3 region: CASKTSTGELEQYF. The DNA for the CDR3 is TGTGCCAGCAAAACCTCGACAGGGGAACTCGAGCAGTACTTC.

This chain uses TRBV5-6 with TRBJ2-7; D unresolved. Germline V gene sequence: CDR1 SGHDT, CDR2 YYEEEE. The V end lost 0 bases, the J end lost 2 bases, and 18 bases lay between the germline ends. The CDR3 length is 17 residues. The CDR3 region is CASSLGGPVTWTYEQYF. The DNA of the CDR3 is TGTGCCAGCAGCTTGGGAGGTCCGGTGACGTGGACCTACGAGCAGTACTTC.

This clone has a single count. The chain couples TRBV5-6 to TRBJ1-6, with D tentatively TRBD1 (5 bases). Germline loops: CDR1 SGHDT, CDR2 YYEEEE. Trimming shortened V by 0 bases and J by 10 bases, and 14 bases separated the two germline ends. The CDR3 is 15 residues long. The CDR3 reads CASSLEVGPGSPLHF. The CDR3 DNA is TGTGCCAGCAGCTTGGAAGTGGGGCCAGGATCACCCCTCCACTTT. The full variable domain, its missing parts supplied by reference TRBV5-6 and TRBJ1-6, is DAGVTQSPTHLIKTRGQQVTLRCSPKSGHDTVSWYQQALGQGPQFIFQYYEEEERQRGNFPDRFSGHQFPNYSSELNVNALLLGDSALYLCASSLEVGPGSPLHFGNGTRLTVT.

The rearrangement joins TRBV19 to TRBJ2-3; 9 bases fit TRBD2. J was trimmed by 1 base and V by 9 bases; bases with no gene match: 11. Germline V lookup: CDR1 LNHDA, CDR2 SQIVND (reference sequence). The CDR3 has 16 amino acids. The CDR3 region has the DNA TGTGCCAGCTCTATAACTAGCGGGCCTGGCACAGATACGCAGTATTTT. This translates into CASSITSGPGTDTQYF.

The rearrangement uses TRBV28 and TRBJ1-5; a possible D gene is TRBD1 (5 bases). Per germline, CDR1 MDHEN and CDR2 SYDVKM. V gave up 3 bases and J gave up 0 bases, with 27 bases separating them. The CDR3 has 21 amino acids. The CDR3 spells CASSLNGSRRGHTASNQPQHF. CDR3 sequence (DNA): TGTGCCAGCAGTTTGAATGGCTCTCGACGTGGACACACGGCTAGCAATCAGCCCCAGCATTTT.